The 31 T cell receptor beta chains below all came from one sample that was sequenced in a study of blood T cell repertoires in COVID-19. Produced via immunoSEQ multiplex PCR; TCRdb's table is partial and in-frame only. The repertoire consists of approximately 260,000 clones, with roughly 87% occurring once and the leading ten covering around 4.6%. Input material: peripheral blood. The receptors here all came from a woman aged 40 to 55 who had recovered from COVID-19.

This sequence joins TRBV6-6 and TRBJ1-5, with 7 nucleotides matching TRBD1. CDR1 MNHNY and CDR2 SVGAGI come from the germline V gene (reference sequence). The junction had 9 bases not matched to a gene; V was cut back by 7 bases and J by 6 bases. The CDR3 runs to 14 residues. CDR3 region: CASNSRQGVQPQHF. As DNA, the CDR3 is TGTGCCAGCAATTCGAGACAGGGCGTTCAGCCCCAGCATTTT.

V gene TRBV19 combines with J gene TRBJ2-1; 11 positions agree with TRBD2. The CDR3 runs 15 residues. Trimming at V came to 7 bases and at J to 0 bases, leaving 2 bases not matched to a gene. CDR1 is LNHDA, CDR2 SQIVND, per germline (reference sequence). The DNA of the CDR3 is TGTGCCAGTACCACTAGCGGGAGCTCCTACAATGAGCAGTTCTTC. It is translated as CASTTSGSSYNEQFF.

V gene TRBV7-2 combines with J gene TRBJ2-7, with TRBD2 matching 10 bases. Germline assignment: CDR1 SGHTA and CDR2 FQGNSA. There are 14 residues in the CDR3. The junction had 6 bases not matched to a gene; V was cut back by 3 bases and J by 7 bases. CDR3 in amino acids: CASSFSAGGREQYF. DNA of the CDR3: TGTGCCAGCAGCTTTTCAGCGGGGGGGCGTGAGCAGTACTTC.

The chain employs TRBV21-1 and TRBJ1-2; TRBD1, the table's D call, was not compared with the DNA. TRBV21-1 is labeled a pseudogene. This CDR3 region has 18 residues. The DNA for the CDR3 is TGTGCCAGCAGCAAGCCGAGAAACGACAGCAAGCCTAACTATGGCTACACCTTC. It translates to CASSKPRNDSKPNYGYTF.

V is TRBV6-2 or TRBV6-3 and J is TRBJ1-1, with a weak D call TRBD1 (6 bases). Germline CDR1 reads MNHEY; CDR2 reads SVGEGT. V was shortened by 3 bases and J by 7 bases, with 21 bases between the two germline ends. The CDR3 is 16 amino acids. This CDR3 is CASSYRSRGGPGEAFF. CDR3 in DNA: TGTGCCAGCAGTTATAGGTCCAGGGGCGGACCGGGTGAAGCTTTCTTT.

The chain recombines TRBV3-1 (or the pseudogene TRBV3-2) with TRBJ1-6; D remains unclear. Germline V gives CDR1 LGHDT, CDR2 YNNKEL (reference sequence). The CDR3 is made up of 15 amino acids. Trimming took off 2 bases at V and 7 bases at J, with 12 bases between the two ends. This CDR3 reads CASSQFRGSNSPLHF. The CDR3 nucleotides read TGTGCCAGCAGCCAATTTCGAGGGTCCAATTCACCCCTCCACTTT.

The V and J genes are TRBV19 and TRBJ1-1; possible D gene TRBD1, 6 bases. Germline V gene sequence: CDR1 LNHDA, CDR2 SQIVND (reference sequence). V was trimmed by 6 bases and J by 1 base, leaving 18 bases between them. The CDR3 is 16 amino acids. The CDR3 here is CASRSIIGGWNTEAFF. For the CDR3, the DNA is TGTGCCAGTAGGTCGATAATAGGGGGTTGGAACACTGAAGCTTTCTTT. Together with reference TRBV19 and TRBJ1-1, the CDR3 gives the full variable domain: DGGITQSPKYLFRKEGQNVTLSCEQNLNHDAMYWYRQDPGQGLRLIYYSQIVNDFQKGDIAEGYSVSREKKESFPLTVTSAQKNPTAFYLCASRSIIGGWNTEAFFGQGTRLTVV.

V usage is TRBV4-3 and J usage is TRBJ2-7; no clear D gene. The CDR3 runs 16 residues. V was trimmed by 1 base and J by 6 bases, leaving 19 bases between them. Germline loops: CDR1 LGHNA, CDR2 YSLEER. This CDR3 is CASSQGGRSPIGEQYV. In nucleotides, the CDR3 is TGCGCCAGCAGCCAAGGAGGCCGCAGCCCCATCGGCGAGCAGTACGTC.

This clone is a singleton in its sample. The V call is TRBV2, the J call TRBJ2-3; 7 bases fit TRBD2. The CDR3 is 15 residues long. The V and J ends lost 6 bases and 3 bases, in that order; junction bases with no gene match: 9. Germline values: CDR1 SNHLY, CDR2 FYNNEI. This chain's CDR3 is CASSRAGGMTDTQYF. DNA of the CDR3: TGTGCCAGCAGCCGGGCCGGGGGGATGACAGATACGCAGTATTTT.

This chain joins TRBV5-4 and TRBJ2-7; D perhaps matches TRBD1 (6 bases). V gave up 4 bases and J gave up 5 bases, with 22 bases separating them. The CDR3 consists of 16 residues. Germline-derived CDR1 and CDR2 are SGHNT and YYREEE (reference sequence). The CDR3 nucleotides are TGTGCCAGCAGCCCAAGGCAAAAAAACAGGGCGGACGAGCAGTACTTC. This translates into CASSPRQKNRADEQYF.

The DNA of the CDR3 is TGCGCCAGCAGCTTGGTTCTAGCGGGGGACCCGGCCTACGAGCAGTACTTC. Residues: CASSLVLAGDPAYEQYF. The rearrangement joins TRBV5-1 to TRBJ2-7, with 10 bases lining up with TRBD2. This CDR3 comprises 17 residues. J gave up 2 bases and V 0 bases, and 8 bases lay outside the gene matches. Germline CDR1 is SGHRS and CDR2 is YFSETQ.

J is TRBJ1-2 and V is TRBV15; a weak D match, TRBD1 (5 bases). Trimming stripped 1 base from V and 0 bases from J, with 12 bases between. The CDR3 covers 16 residues. The germline CDR1 and CDR2 sequences are LNHNV and YYDKDF (reference sequence). CDR3 DNA sequence: TGTGCCACCAGCAGAGGCGCGGGGCCCACTAACTATGGCTACACCTTC. Translation gives CATSRGAGPTNYGYTF.

CDR3 sequence: CSVGLAGVETQYF. CDR3 nucleotide sequence: TGCAGCGTAGGACTAGCGGGAGTCGAGACCCAGTACTTC. The rearrangement uses TRBV29-1 and TRBJ2-5; TRBD2 aligns across 13 bases. Germline CDR1 SQVTM, CDR2 ANQGSEA. This CDR3 region has 13 residues. Losses at the gene ends were 6 bases for V and 5 bases for J; bases not matched to a gene: 3. The variable domain in full, with the rest retrieved from reference TRBV29-1 and TRBJ2-5, is SAVISQKPSRDICQRGTSLTIQCQVDSQVTMMFWYRQQPGQSLTLIATANQGSEATYESGFVIDKFPISRPNLTFSTLTVSNMSPEDSSIYLCSVGLAGVETQYFGPGTRLLVL.

The V and J genes are TRBV5-1 and TRBJ1-1, with a tentative D call TRBD1 (5 bases). Trimming left V 6 bases short and J 1 base short, with 10 bases between. The CDR3 runs to 13 residues. Germline V gene lookup returns CDR1 SGHRS and CDR2 YFSETQ. CDR3 in DNA: TGCGCCAGCAAGGGGCAGGAGAACACTGAAGCTTTCTTT. The encoded protein is CASKGQENTEAFF. Together with reference TRBV5-1 and TRBJ1-1, the CDR3 gives the full variable domain: KAGVTQTPRYLIKTRGQQVTLSCSPISGHRSVSWYQQTPGQGLQFLFEYFSETQRNKGNFPGRFSGRQFSNSRSEMNVSTLELGDSALYLCASKGQENTEAFFGQGTRLTVV.

The rearrangement uses TRBV5-5 and TRBJ1-3, with D unresolved. There are 14 residues in the CDR3. The germline V and J ends were trimmed by 0 bases and 4 bases, with 8 bases remaining between them. Germline-derived CDR1 and CDR2 are SGHKS and YYEKEE (reference sequence). This CDR3 reads CASSLELLGNTIYF. In DNA, the CDR3 is TGTGCCAGCAGCTTGGAACTCCTCGGAAACACCATATATTTT.

V and J are TRBV18 and TRBJ1-5; 8 nucleotides align to TRBD1. The CDR3 spans 15 residues. With 6 bases clipped from V and 4 bases from J, the junction kept 8 bases outside the gene matches. Per the germline V gene, CDR1 is KGHSH and CDR2 is LQKENI. CDR3 DNA: TGTGCCAGCTCTCGGGACAGGATCGATAATCAGCCCCAGCATTTT. Protein: CASSRDRIDNQPQHF.

CDR3 sequence: CASSYFGGGETQYF. The CDR3 nucleotides are TGTGCCAGCAGTTACTTCGGGGGAGGAGAGACCCAGTACTTC. The chain links TRBV6-6 to TRBJ2-5; maybe TRBD2 (6 bases). This CDR3 spans 14 amino acids. Germline values: CDR1 MNHNY, CDR2 SVGAGI (reference sequence). V lost 1 base and J lost 4, with 10 bases in between.

This chain links TRBV6-5 with TRBJ2-5; 7 positions match TRBD1. Germline trimming cut 2 bases from V and 4 bases from J; bases unmatched to any gene: 7. The germline V gene encodes CDR1 MNHEY and CDR2 SVGAGI. The length of the CDR3 is 15 residues. The CDR3 bases are TGTGCCAGCAGTTACGCCCCGACAGGGAGAGAGACCCAGTACTTC. Translating gives CASSYAPTGRETQYF.

The chain is built from TRBV12-5 and TRBJ2-1, with TRBD2 identical over 15 bases. Germline CDR1 is LGHNT and CDR2 is FRNRAP. Unmatched junction bases numbered 5, after V lost 4 bases and J lost 10 bases. The CDR3 is 15 residues long. The CDR3: CASGWTSGGAFEQFF. The CDR3 nucleotides read TGTGCTAGTGGTTGGACTAGCGGGGGGGCTTTCGAGCAGTTCTTC. Supplemented by reference TRBV12-5 and TRBJ2-1, the full variable domain reads DARVTQTPRHKVTEMGQEVTMRCQPILGHNTVFWYRQTMMQGLELLAYFRNRAPLDDSGMPKDRFSAEMPDATLATLKIQPSEPRDSAVYFCASGWTSGGAFEQFFGPGTRLTVL.

This clone was counted a single time. V is TRBV27 and J is TRBJ2-2; D not certain. The CDR3 runs 16 residues. The V end lost 7 bases, the J end lost 5 bases, and 20 bases lay between the germline ends. Germline CDR1 and CDR2: MNHEY and SMNVEV (reference sequence). DNA of the CDR3: TGTGCCAGCAAATTGGAAAGAAACCCCGGGACCGGGGAGCTGTTTTTT. Its translation is CASKLERNPGTGELFF.

V usage is TRBV5-5 and J usage is TRBJ2-5; possible D gene TRBD1, 6 bases. This CDR3 is 17 amino acids long. The V gene lost 2 bases and the J gene lost 1 base, with 18 bases spanning the gap. Germline-derived CDR1 and CDR2 are SGHKS and YYEKEE (reference sequence). CDR3 protein: CASSFLASGVAQETQYF. In DNA, the CDR3 is TGTGCCAGCAGCTTTCTGGCCTCAGGGGTTGCCCAAGAGACCCAGTACTTC.

The V and J genes are TRBV5-1 and TRBJ2-1; maybe TRBD2 (6 bases). Germline assignment: CDR1 SGHRS and CDR2 YFSETQ. The CDR3 consists of 14 residues. V was cut by 0 bases and J by 12 bases, with 16 bases left in between. CDR3 sequence: CASSLGPGGAVQFF. The CDR3 region has the DNA TGCGCCAGCAGCTTGGGTCCCGGAGGGGCCGTGCAGTTCTTC.

The genes are TRBV5-1 and TRBJ2-3, with 10 bases lining up with TRBD1. The CDR3 loop spans 15 amino acids. Per germline, CDR1 SGHRS and CDR2 YFSETQ. V lost 4 bases to trimming and J lost 5 bases; unmatched junction nucleotides: 7. CDR3 nucleotide sequence: TGCGCCAGCAGCCCGGGACAGGGGAAGGGAGATACGCAGTATTTT. This gives the protein CASSPGQGKGDTQYF.

The chain links TRBV3-1 (or the pseudogene TRBV3-2) to TRBJ1-6; 7 nucleotides align to TRBD1. CDR1 is LGHDT, CDR2 YNNKEL, per germline (reference sequence). V shed 2 bases, J shed 4 bases, and the junction held 2 bases outside the gene matches. The CDR3 has 15 amino acids. CDR3 protein: CASSQQQGYNSPLHF. CDR3 DNA sequence: TGTGCCAGCAGCCAACAACAGGGGTATAATTCACCCCTCCACTTT.

The genes are TRBV10-3 and TRBJ1-1; a possible D gene is TRBD1 (6 bases). The length of the CDR3 is 15 residues. Germline lookup yields CDR1 ENHRY and CDR2 SYGVKD. V lost 4 bases, J lost 3 bases, and 15 bases lay in between. CDR3 nucleotide sequence: TGTGCCATCAGTGGGGCAGGGCAGGGGTACACTGAAGCTTTCTTT. This gives the protein CAISGAGQGYTEAFF.

J is TRBJ2-7 and V is TRBV24-1; 13 nucleotides line up with TRBD2. Germline V gene data show CDR1 as KGHDR and CDR2 as SFDVKD. This CDR3 has 18 residues. Germline trimming cut 4 bases from V and 4 bases from J; bases unmatched to any gene: 12. The CDR3 loop is CATSDTGTSGAPDYEQYF. CDR3 bases: TGTGCCACCAGTGACACCGGGACTAGCGGGGCCCCTGATTACGAGCAGTACTTC.

J is TRBJ1-6 and V is TRBV3-1 (or the pseudogene TRBV3-2), with D perhaps TRBD1 (5 bases). Germline values: CDR1 LGHDT, CDR2 YNNKEL (reference sequence). Trimming took off 4 bases at V and 6 bases at J, with 10 bases between the two ends. There are 14 residues in the CDR3. The chain's CDR3 is CASSREGPNSPLHF. CDR3 bases: TGTGCCAGCAGCCGAGAGGGGCCTAATTCACCCCTCCACTTT.

The CDR3: CASSLTGVRSYTF. The CDR3 nucleotides are TGTGCCAGCAGCCTGACAGGTGTGAGGAGCTACACCTTC. The chain combines TRBV11-3 with TRBJ1-2; D is possibly TRBD1 (6 bases). With 5 bases removed from V and 9 bases from J, the gap between germline ends came to 16 bases. Germline CDR1 is SGHNT and CDR2 is YENEEA. The CDR3 consists of 13 residues.

V usage is TRBV25-1 and J usage is TRBJ2-1; the D gene is possibly TRBD1 (5 bases). V was shortened by 5 bases and J by 0 bases, with 14 bases between the two germline ends. Germline CDR1 is MGHDK and CDR2 is SYGVNS. The CDR3 sequence is 16 residues long. DNA for the CDR3: TGTGCCAGCAGTCACTGGACAAGAAGCTCCTACAATGAGCAGTTCTTC. This gives the protein CASSHWTRSSYNEQFF.

The rearrangement links TRBV5-4 to TRBJ2-3; TRBD2 matches 7 bases. With V trimmed by 3 bases and J by 8 bases, 6 bases remained unmatched. The length of the CDR3 is 13 residues. In germline, CDR1 is SGHNT, CDR2 YYREEE (reference sequence). CDR3 sequence (DNA): TGTGCCAGCAGCTGGGTAGGGGAGGGTACGCAGTATTTT. As protein: CASSWVGEGTQYF.

V usage is TRBV6-2 or TRBV6-3 and J usage is TRBJ2-3, with 8 bases fitting TRBD2. The CDR3 totals 16 residues. V shed 4 bases, J shed 2 bases, and the junction held 8 bases outside the gene matches. Germline V gene lookup returns CDR1 MNHEY and CDR2 SVGEGT. This CDR3 is CASSSSAAGVTDTQYF. The DNA of the CDR3 is TGTGCCAGCAGTTCCAGCGCAGCGGGAGTCACAGATACGCAGTATTTT.